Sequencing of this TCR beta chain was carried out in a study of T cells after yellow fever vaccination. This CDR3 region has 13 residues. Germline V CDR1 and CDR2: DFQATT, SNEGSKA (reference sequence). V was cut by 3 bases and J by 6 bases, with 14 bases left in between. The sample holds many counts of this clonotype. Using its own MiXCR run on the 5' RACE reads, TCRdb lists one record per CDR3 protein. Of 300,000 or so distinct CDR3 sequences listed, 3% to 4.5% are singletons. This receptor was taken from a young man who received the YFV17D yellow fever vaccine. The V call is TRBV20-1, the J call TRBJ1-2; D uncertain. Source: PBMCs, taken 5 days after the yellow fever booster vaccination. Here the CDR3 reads CSARVQSTDGYTF. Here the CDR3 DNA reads TGCAGTGCTAGGGTCCAGTCCACCGATGGCTACACCTTC.